This T cell receptor beta chain is drawn from a study of shared clonotypes between healthy human individuals. Study observations and caveats: The authors expected sequencing depth to affect clonotype sharing among donors.

Profiled with immunoSEQ multiplex PCR; TCRdb holds only in-frame clones, not every one. The sample lists some 2.3 million clones, more than 80% occurring once. The CDR3 runs 13 residues. V trimming: 7 bases; J trimming: 2 bases; junction bases outside the gene matches: 8. The germline CDR1 and CDR2 sequences are SQVTM and ANQGSEA. This clone was seen a single time. The antigen is undetermined. Sequencing was carried out using naive CD4+ T cells from PBMCs. As to subset: CD45RA+ positively selected. The sequence was collected from a man aged 18 to 30 in good health. Some clones in this sample may be carry-over from other donors' samples. The chain carries TRBV29-1 and TRBJ2-7; 7 nucleotides align to TRBD1. CDR3 in amino acids: CSAGTDIPYEQYF. The CDR3 DNA reads TGCAGCGCTGGGACAGATATCCCCTACGAGCAGTACTTC.